A single sample gave rise to the 4 T cell receptor beta chains below, sequenced in a study of regulatory T cells in long-lasting Graves disease. The time point: newly diagnosed GD, antithyroid drugs for less than 3 months. Researchers made the TCR library from RNA that was extracted from PBMCs. The TCR beta library used iRepertoire HTBI primers with Arm-PCR amplification of CDR3. TCRdb reprocessed the multiplex PCR reads with MiXCR, giving one entry per CDR3 protein. The sample lists roughly 500,000 distinct CDR3 sequences, less than 15% occurring once. This sample also belongs to another study, concerning T cells in Graves' hyperthyroidism and ophthalmopathy.

The sample in question was peripheral blood mononuclear cells (PBMCs), obtained at new diagnosis, from a patient treated with antithyroid drugs. Receptor source: a man aged 25 to 40 with Graves disease.

This rearrangement joins TRBV7-9 to TRBJ2-1, with a possible D match to TRBD2 (5 bases). V was clipped by 5 bases and J by 7 bases, with 12 bases between them. CDR1 is SEHNR, CDR2 FQNEAQ, per germline (reference sequence). This CDR3 contains 13 residues. The CDR3 DNA sequence: TGTGCCAGCAGCATCACTAGATATAATGAGCAGTTCTTC. Translating it yields CASSITRYNEQFF.

A word on this clonotype: A much bigger clone sits one base away, suggesting this may be a read error. In DNA, the CDR3 is TGTGCCAGCAGCCAAGGTAAAGTACAAGAGACCCAGTACTTC. Amino acid sequence: CASSQGKVQETQYF. V usage is TRBV4-2 and J usage is TRBJ2-5; no clear D gene. The CDR3 runs 14 residues. Germline V CDR1 and CDR2: LGHNA, YNFKEQ. The V end lost 1 base, the J end lost 2 bases, and 8 bases lay between the germline ends.

The CDR3: CASSYSLLSPLHF. For the CDR3, the DNA is TGTGCCAGCAGTTACTCGTTGCTTTCACCCCTCCACTTT. The chain carries TRBV6-5 and TRBJ1-6; no clear D. CDR1 and CDR2 from the germline V gene are MNHEY and SVGAGI. V was cut by 0 bases and J by 9 bases, with 6 bases left in between. This CDR3 has 13 amino acids.

This clonotype has at least ten counts. The V and J genes are TRBV27 and TRBJ1-6; 9 bases match TRBD1. The V segment lost 5 bases and the J segment 6 bases; nucleotides outside the gene matches: 5. Germline assignment: CDR1 MNHEY and CDR2 SMNVEV (reference sequence). This CDR3 region has 15 residues. CDR3: CASSPRTGVNSPLHF. The DNA for the CDR3 is TGTGCCAGCAGTCCACGGACAGGGGTTAATTCACCCCTCCACTTT.